The clone carrying this T cell receptor beta chain was observed a single time. Unfractionated whole blood was the source of the extracted total RNA. What the library attached to individual cDNA molecules were unique molecular identifiers. Study processing details: Counting gave a median of around 100,000 TCRs per sample, with values ranging from roughly 23,224 to 700,000. One entry per CDR3 protein, called by TCRdb with MiXCR from the reads. Clone size and V and J calls follow TCRdb, not the original study. The sample contains 100,000 to 150,000 distinct CDR3 sequences, over 7% of which appear only once. The source of the sample is a study of human T cells and chemical hapten exposure. The germline gives CDR1 KGHSH, CDR2 LQKENI. The V and J ends lost 6 bases and 5 bases, in that order; junction bases with no gene match: 9. This CDR3 spans 15 amino acids.

The chain is built from TRBV18 and TRBJ1-1; 10 bases map to TRBD1. This receptor was obtained from a human donor in good health. Some clones in this sample may be carry-over from other donors' samples. The sequencing sample was made of whole blood. CDR3 residues: CASSQTTGGETEAFF. The CDR3, as DNA: TGTGCCAGCTCGCAAACGACAGGGGGCGAAACTGAAGCTTTCTTT. The entire variable domain, with the rest obtained from reference TRBV18 and TRBJ1-1, is as follows: NAGVMQNPRHLVRRRGQEARLRCSPMKGHSHVYWYRQLPEEGLKFMVYLQKENIIDESGMPKERFSAEFPKEGPSILRIQQVVRGDSAAYFCASSQTTGGETEAFFGQGTRLTVV.